Included here is one TCR beta chain sequence, with context. This sample was taken from a study of T cells in Graves' hyperthyroidism and ophthalmopathy. The V end was cut by 7 bases, the J end by 4 bases, with 17 bases between. The CDR3 consists of 14 residues. CDR1 is MNHEY, CDR2 SMNVEV, per germline (reference sequence). Researchers took RNA transcripts and amplified the TCR beta CDR3 regions from them. Carried out on the TCR CDR3, a first-round RT-PCR used the HTBI primer set. In TCRdb, the multiplex PCR reads were re-called with MiXCR into one record per CDR3 protein. The sample holds a few hundred thousand distinct CDR3 sequences, around 16% seen once.

The chain joins TRBV27 to TRBJ2-7; TRBD1 might be the D (5 bases). This receptor was taken from a woman in her thirties or forties with Graves' ophthalmopathy. Sequences were obtained from blood. The CDR3 nucleotides are TGTGCCAGCAACCAGGGCCAGGGTAGTTACGAGCAGTACTTC. Translation: CASNQGQGSYEQYF.